This T cell receptor (beta chain) came from a study of CD8 T cells in Susac syndrome. From germline, CDR1 is SGHRS and CDR2 YFSETQ. The CDR3 runs 15 residues. Trimming took 2 bases from V and 5 from J; bases not matched to a gene: 6. This clonotype was counted once. The RNA, roughly 0.5 to 1 ug, was put through reverse transcription using random hexamers. Amplification of the TCR beta CDR3 was carried out by immunoSEQ multiplex PCR, which spanned a total of 54 Vbeta and 13 Jbeta segments. MiXCR was run by TCRdb on the immunoSEQ multiplex PCR reads, yielding one entry per CDR3 protein. Of roughly 150,000 distinct CDR3 sequences in the sample, around 94% were seen once.

The genes are TRBV5-1 and TRBJ2-2, with 7 bases lining up with TRBD1. This TCR was recovered from a human donor with multiple sclerosis. Sequenced sample: CD4+ T cells from PBMCs. As DNA, the CDR3 is TGCGCCAGCAGCTTTGAGGGGGCGCAAACCGGGGAGCTGTTTTTT. Protein: CASSFEGAQTGELFF. The full variable domain, with the rest looked up from reference TRBV5-1 and TRBJ2-2, is KAGVTQTPRYLIKTRGQQVTLSCSPISGHRSVSWYQQTPGQGLQFLFEYFSETQRNKGNFPGRFSGRQFSNSRSEMNVSTLELGDSALYLCASSFEGAQTGELFFGEGSRLTVL.